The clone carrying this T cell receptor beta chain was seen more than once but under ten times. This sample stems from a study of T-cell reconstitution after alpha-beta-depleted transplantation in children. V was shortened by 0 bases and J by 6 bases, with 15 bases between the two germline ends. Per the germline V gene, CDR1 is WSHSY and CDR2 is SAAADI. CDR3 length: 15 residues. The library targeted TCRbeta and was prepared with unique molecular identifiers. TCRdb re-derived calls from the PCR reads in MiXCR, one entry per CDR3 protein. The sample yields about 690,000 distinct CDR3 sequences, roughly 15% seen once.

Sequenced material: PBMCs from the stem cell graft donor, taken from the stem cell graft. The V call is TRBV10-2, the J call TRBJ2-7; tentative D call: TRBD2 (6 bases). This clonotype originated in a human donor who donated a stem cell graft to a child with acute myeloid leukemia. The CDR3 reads CASSESGGPLSEQYV. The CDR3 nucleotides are TGCGCCAGCAGTGAGTCGGGAGGTCCCCTTAGCGAGCAGTACGTC.